These 22 T cell receptor beta chains share one sample of origin, sequenced in a study of shared clonotypes between healthy human individuals. Sequencing was performed with immunoSEQ multiplex PCR; in TCRdb, only in-frame clones are kept and a portion is missing. The sample shows 780,000 or so clones, around 70% of them seen only once. Sequencing used memory CD4+ T cells sorted from blood. Subset in this sample: CD45RA-negative fraction. These receptors were collected from a woman in her thirties in good health.

The chain recombines TRBV7-9 with TRBJ1-1, with a tentative D call TRBD1 (6 bases). Trimming removed 0 bases from V and 4 bases from J, with 9 bases in between. Germline V gene sequence: CDR1 SEHNR, CDR2 FQNEAQ (reference sequence). The CDR3 loop spans 14 amino acids. CDR3 in DNA: TGTGCCAGCAGCTTAGCGCTCAGGGGCACTGAAGCTTTCTTT. The encoded protein is CASSLALRGTEAFF.

J is TRBJ2-1 and V is TRBV28, with TRBD1 matching over 9 bases. V lost 7 bases, J lost 8 bases, and 12 bases stayed unmatched. CDR3 size: 15 residues. Germline V gene data show CDR1 as MDHEN and CDR2 as SYDVKM. The CDR3 DNA is TGTGCCAGCACCCCTCCGGGACAGGGCTCACATGAGCAGTTCTTC. It is translated as CASTPPGQGSHEQFF.

This clone was recorded at least ten times. V gene TRBV6-6 combines with J gene TRBJ1-5; D not resolved. This CDR3 has 16 amino acids. In germline, CDR1 is MNHNY, CDR2 SVGAGI (reference sequence). V lost 0 bases, J lost 1 base, and 10 bases lay in between. The CDR3: CASSYSEGHSNQPQHF. CDR3 sequence (DNA): TGTGCCAGCAGTTACTCGGAAGGGCACAGCAATCAGCCCCAGCATTTT.

V gene TRBV15 combines with J gene TRBJ2-2; 8 bases are a match to TRBD1. The CDR3 length is 17 residues. Germline-derived CDR1 and CDR2 are LNHNV and YYDKDF (reference sequence). The trim removed 0 bases at V and 2 bases at J, leaving 5 bases unmatched. CDR3: CATSRDRTGGNTGELFF. The CDR3 DNA sequence: TGTGCCACCAGCAGAGATAGAACAGGGGGAAACACCGGGGAGCTGTTTTTT. Using reference TRBV15 and TRBJ2-2 for the parts outside the CDR3, the full variable domain is DAMVIQNPRYQVTQFGKPVTLSCSQTLNHNVMYWYQQKSSQAPKLLFHYYDKDFNNEADTPDNFQSRRPNTSFCFLDIRSPGLGDTAMYLCATSRDRTGGNTGELFFGEGSRLTVL.

The genes are TRBV5-1 and TRBJ1-2; perhaps TRBD1 as D (5 bases). Germline CDR1 reads SGHRS; CDR2 reads YFSETQ. The CDR3 contains 14 residues. The germline V and J ends were trimmed by 4 bases and 4 bases, with 14 bases remaining between them. CDR3 sequence reads: CASSGRDSAYGYTF. CDR3 coding DNA: TGCGCCAGCAGCGGCAGGGATTCTGCCTATGGCTACACCTTC.

Note on this clone: Just one base apart from a much larger clone, this may be a read error. The sample holds other DNA sequences that translate to the same CDR3. The CDR3 protein is CASSLEGGTEAFF. The DNA of the CDR3 is TGCGCCAGCAGCTTGGAGGGGGGCACTGAAGCTTTCTTT. V and J are TRBV5-1 and TRBJ1-1; tentatively, D is TRBD1 (6 bases). Germline loops: CDR1 SGHRS, CDR2 YFSETQ. Trimming stripped 0 bases from V and 4 bases from J, with 7 bases between. The CDR3 totals 13 residues.

V gene TRBV28 combines with J gene TRBJ2-5; TRBD1 or TRBD2 may be the D gene (7 bases each). CDR3 size: 17 residues. Germline CDR1 MDHEN, CDR2 SYDVKM. V lost 6 bases and J lost 5, with 25 bases in between. CDR3 coding DNA: TGTGCCAGCAGACGCCGGGACAGATTGCTCGGGGGGGAGACCCAGTACTTC. Amino acid sequence: CASRRRDRLLGGETQYF.

The chain employs TRBV4-2 and TRBJ1-4, with D hard to call. The CDR3 contains 17 residues. Germline V CDR1 and CDR2: LGHNA, YNFKEQ. With 0 bases removed from V and 1 base from J, the gap between germline ends came to 12 bases. The CDR3 region is CASSQDLVLQTNEKLFF. CDR3 nucleotide sequence: TGTGCCAGCAGCCAAGATTTAGTACTCCAAACTAATGAAAAACTGTTTTTT.

The rearrangement uses TRBV6-1 and TRBJ2-7; D ambiguous. Trimming pared 4 bases from V and 2 bases from J, leaving 12 bases between. The length of the CDR3 is 14 residues. Germline-derived CDR1 and CDR2 are MNHNS and SASEGT. The CDR3 coding sequence is TGTGCCAGCAGTGTTCTTGACGGACCCTACGAGCAGTACTTC. This codes for CASSVLDGPYEQYF.

The rearrangement links TRBV28 to TRBJ2-2; the match to TRBD2 covers 12 bases. Losses at the gene ends were 1 base for V and 6 bases for J; bases not matched to a gene: 0. Germline CDR1 is MDHEN and CDR2 is SYDVKM. The CDR3 spans 15 residues. CDR3 region: CASSLSSGRAGELFF. The DNA for the CDR3 is TGTGCCAGCAGTTTATCTAGCGGGAGGGCCGGGGAGCTGTTTTTT.

V gene TRBV11-2 combines with J gene TRBJ1-1, with 10 bases lining up with TRBD1. Looked up from germline, CDR1 is SGHAT and CDR2 is FQNNGV. The CDR3 runs to 16 residues. The V segment lost 4 bases and the J segment 5 bases; nucleotides outside the gene matches: 10. Here the CDR3 reads CASSYRDRGRITEAFF. In DNA form, the CDR3 reads TGTGCCAGCAGCTACCGGGACAGGGGAAGAATAACTGAAGCTTTCTTT.

This chain uses TRBV6-5 with TRBJ2-7; D gene ambiguous. The CDR3 loop spans 12 amino acids. Trimming removed 2 bases from V and 5 bases from J, with 7 bases in between. Germline lookup yields CDR1 MNHEY and CDR2 SVGAGI. This chain's CDR3 is CASSYGPNEQYF. The CDR3 bases are TGTGCCAGCAGTTACGGACCTAACGAGCAGTACTTC.

The chain has TRBV28 and TRBJ1-1; D may be TRBD1 (6 bases). Germline values: CDR1 MDHEN, CDR2 SYDVKM. V gave up 3 bases and J gave up 8 bases, with 19 bases separating them. The CDR3 extends over 15 amino acids. CDR3 sequence: CASSLGGRVVTEAFF. In DNA, the CDR3 is TGTGCCAGCAGTTTGGGGGGCAGGGTCGTTACGGAAGCTTTCTTT. The full variable domain, completed using reference TRBV28 and TRBJ1-1, is DVKVTQSSRYLVKRTGEKVFLECVQDMDHENMFWYRQDPGLGLRLIYFSYDVKMKEKGDIPEGYSVSREKKERFSLILESASTNQTSMYLCASSLGGRVVTEAFFGQGTRLTVV.

V and J are TRBV19 and TRBJ1-2; the match to TRBD1 covers 7 bases. V gave up 1 base and J gave up 1 base; unmatched junction bases: 9. Germline loops: CDR1 LNHDA, CDR2 SQIVND (reference sequence). The CDR3 runs to 17 residues. CDR3 loop: CASSIGDSSPLNYGYTF. Written as DNA, the CDR3 is TGTGCCAGTAGTATAGGGGACAGCTCCCCTCTTAACTATGGCTACACCTTC. The full variable domain, its missing parts supplied by reference TRBV19 and TRBJ1-2, is DGGITQSPKYLFRKEGQNVTLSCEQNLNHDAMYWYRQDPGQGLRLIYYSQIVNDFQKGDIAEGYSVSREKKESFPLTVTSAQKNPTAFYLCASSIGDSSPLNYGYTFGSGTRLTVV.

The rearrangement links TRBV19 to TRBJ2-1, with D possibly being TRBD1 (6 bases). Trimming left V 8 bases short and J 7 bases short, with 9 bases between. Germline V gene data show CDR1 as LNHDA and CDR2 as SQIVND (reference sequence). The CDR3 totals 11 residues. The CDR3 sequence: CASRRGNEQFF. CDR3 in DNA: TGTGCCAGTCGAAGGGGGAATGAGCAGTTCTTC.

The chain couples TRBV2 to TRBJ1-1; no clear D gene. This CDR3 is built from 13 residues. Between the trimmed V and J ends, which lost 6 bases and 0 bases, there was a span of 8 bases. Germline lookup yields CDR1 SNHLY and CDR2 FYNNEI. CDR3 in DNA: TGTGCCAGCAGGGGGATGATGAACACTGAAGCTTTCTTT. Protein: CASRGMMNTEAFF.

A word on this clone: The junction differs from germline at one of its ends, possibly a read error. The chain couples TRBV19 to TRBJ2-1; 10 bases line up with TRBD1. The CDR3 covers 15 residues. The V gene's germline CDR1 is LNHDA and CDR2 SQIVND (reference sequence). DNA of the CDR3: TGTGCGAGTACGCGACAGGGGGCTCCTTACAATGAGCAGTTCTTC. Amino acid sequence: CASTRQGAPYNEQFF.

In its sample, this clone was seen once. The chain has TRBV21-1 and TRBJ2-1; the DNA was not used to check the table's D call, TRBD1. TRBV21-1 is recorded as a pseudogene. This CDR3 region has 16 residues. The CDR3 DNA is TGTGCCAGCAGCAAAGAGGCAGCAGGGTTATACAATGAGCAGTTCTTC. Its translation: CASSKEAAGLYNEQFF.

This chain connects TRBV6-1 to TRBJ2-2, with 12 bases lining up with TRBD2. The junction had 7 bases not matched to a gene; V was cut back by 11 bases and J by 6 bases. Germline V gene lookup returns CDR1 MNHNS and CDR2 SASEGT. The CDR3 contains 14 residues. The CDR3 nucleotides read TGTGCCGTCACCGGGACTAGCGGGTCCGGGGAGCTGTTTTTT. It codes for CAVTGTSGSGELFF.

With respect to this clone: The sample holds other DNA sequences that translate to the same CDR3. J is TRBJ2-1 and V is TRBV11-3, with 9 positions matching TRBD2. Germline CDR1 SGHNT, CDR2 YENEEA. The CDR3 has 14 amino acids. Trimming removed 4 bases from V and 4 bases from J; junction bases left unmatched: 2. CDR3 region: CASSSGLAYNEQFF. In DNA, the CDR3 is TGTGCCAGCAGCTCGGGACTAGCTTACAATGAGCAGTTCTTC.

This clone was recorded many times. The rearrangement joins TRBV7-2 to TRBJ2-2, with 11 nucleotides matching TRBD2. V was clipped by 5 bases and J by 6 bases; unmatched bases: 2. The CDR3 covers 14 residues. CDR1 is SGHTA, CDR2 FQGNSA, per germline. This CDR3 is CASSTLAGAGELFF. The CDR3 region has the DNA TGTGCCAGCAGCACACTAGCGGGGGCCGGGGAGCTGTTTTTT.

The chain couples TRBV5-1 to TRBJ2-1; D unresolved. Germline CDR1 is SGHRS and CDR2 is YFSETQ. CDR3 length: 14 residues. Trimming left V 0 bases short and J 7 bases short, with 11 bases between. As DNA, the CDR3 is TGCGCCAGCAGCTTGGTACCCGAAGGTAATGAGCAGTTCTTC. Protein sequence: CASSLVPEGNEQFF.